The T cell receptor beta chain under discussion was sequenced for a study of cytomegalovirus exposure and HLA in healthy donors. Study-wide points: Cytomegalovirus-associated TCR beta chains were listed, numbering roughly 150. Most TCR sequences were rare, but some public TCRs occurred in many donors.

This clone came up once. What it binds is unknown. The assay was immunoSEQ multiplex PCR, and TCRdb's table has in-frame clones only and misses some. The table has 130,000 or so clones, roughly nine tenths seen once. V lost 0 bases and J lost 2, with 13 bases in between. Germline values: CDR1 MGHRA, CDR2 YSYEKL. This CDR3 is 16 amino acids long. The rearrangement uses TRBV4-1 and TRBJ1-1; D unresolved. This TCR was sampled from a man aged 25-45 years in good health and CMV-seronegative. Sequences were obtained from PBMCs. The CDR3: CASSQDLGQINTEAFF. The CDR3 nucleotides read TGCGCCAGCAGCCAAGATCTTGGGCAGATAAACACTGAAGCTTTCTTT.